These T cell receptor beta chains were read from a single sample in a study of cytomegalovirus exposure and HLA in healthy donors. Method: immunoSEQ multiplex PCR; TCRdb's copy keeps in-frame clones and lacks some. The table records roughly 120,000 clones, around three quarters of them present only once. The sample taken for sequencing was PBMCs. Every receptor here comes from a man aged 18-30 years in good health and CMV-seronegative. CDR3s leave out the opening cysteine and the closing phenylalanine or tryptophan.

j_gene | v_gene | CDR3aa
TRBJ1-1 | TRBV2 | APRGGLPNFDTEAF
TRBJ2-7 | TRBV7-2 | ASSEQRSSGEQY
TRBJ2-1 | TRBV11-2 | ASSLNPGLLFEQF
TRBJ2-1 | TRBV6-4 | ASSVAGTGGNEQF
TRBJ2-7 | TRBV5-1 | ASSSQQGAREQY
TRBJ2-7 | TRBV5-1 | ASSLGLGSGEQY
TRBJ2-3 | TRBV28 | ASSLLSVGRGWDTQY
TRBJ2-7 | TRBV6-5 | ASSPPLAGIYEQY
TRBJ2-1 | TRBV27 | ASSPLKGVSAYEQF
TRBJ2-1 | TRBV7-3 | ASSPQRLSGNEQF
TRBJ1-1 | TRBV6-5 | ASSQRQGSGREAF
TRBJ1-1 | TRBV5-3 | ARSFNQKSGRPLNTEAF
TRBJ2-5 | TRBV7-9 | ASINMGQGGLIHKTQY
TRBJ1-1 | TRBV27 | ASRRGQAQRIFMNTEAF
TRBJ1-5 | TRBV18 | ASSPGEGGSNQPQH